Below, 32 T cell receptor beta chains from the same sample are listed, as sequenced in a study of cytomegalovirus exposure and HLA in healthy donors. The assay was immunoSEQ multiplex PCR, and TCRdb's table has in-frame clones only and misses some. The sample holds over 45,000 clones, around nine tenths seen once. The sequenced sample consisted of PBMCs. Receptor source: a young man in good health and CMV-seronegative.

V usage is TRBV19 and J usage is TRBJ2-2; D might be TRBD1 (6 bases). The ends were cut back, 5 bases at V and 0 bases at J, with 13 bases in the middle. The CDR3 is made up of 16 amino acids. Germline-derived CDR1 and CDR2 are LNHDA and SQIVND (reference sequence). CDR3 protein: CASSFDRLTNTGELFF. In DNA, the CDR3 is TGTGCCAGTAGTTTTGACAGGCTTACGAACACCGGGGAGCTGTTTTTT.

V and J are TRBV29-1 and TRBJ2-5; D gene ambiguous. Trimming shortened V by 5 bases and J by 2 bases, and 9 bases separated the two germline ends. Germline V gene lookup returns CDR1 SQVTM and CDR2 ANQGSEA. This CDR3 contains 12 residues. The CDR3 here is CSVSSGQETQYF. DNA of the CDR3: TGCAGCGTTTCCTCCGGTCAAGAGACCCAGTACTTC.

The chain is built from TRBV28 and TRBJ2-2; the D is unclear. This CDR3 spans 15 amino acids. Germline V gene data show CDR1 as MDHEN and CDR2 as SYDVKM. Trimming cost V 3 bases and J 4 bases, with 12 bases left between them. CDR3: CASSFFRRSTGELFF. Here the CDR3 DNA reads TGTGCCAGCAGTTTCTTCCGCAGGTCCACCGGGGAGCTGTTTTTT.

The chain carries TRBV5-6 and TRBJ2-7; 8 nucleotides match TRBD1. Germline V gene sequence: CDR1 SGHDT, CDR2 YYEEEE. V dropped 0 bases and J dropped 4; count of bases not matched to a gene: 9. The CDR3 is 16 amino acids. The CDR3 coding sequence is TGTGCCAGCAGCTTGGTTTCGGACAGGGTTTCTTACGAGCAGTACTTC. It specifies CASSLVSDRVSYEQYF.

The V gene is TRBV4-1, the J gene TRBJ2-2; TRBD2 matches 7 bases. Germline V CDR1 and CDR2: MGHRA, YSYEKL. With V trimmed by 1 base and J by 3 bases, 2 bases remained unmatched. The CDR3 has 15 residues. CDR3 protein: CASSQVGRDTGELFF. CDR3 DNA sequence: TGCGCCAGCAGCCAAGTTGGGAGGGACACCGGGGAGCTGTTTTTT.

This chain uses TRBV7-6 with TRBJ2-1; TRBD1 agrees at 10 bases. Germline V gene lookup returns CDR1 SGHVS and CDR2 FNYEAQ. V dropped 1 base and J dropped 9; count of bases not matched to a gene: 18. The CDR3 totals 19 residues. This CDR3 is CASSLVVGWGTGDEGEQFF. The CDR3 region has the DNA TGTGCCAGCAGCTTAGTTGTGGGATGGGGGACAGGGGATGAGGGTGAGCAGTTCTTC.

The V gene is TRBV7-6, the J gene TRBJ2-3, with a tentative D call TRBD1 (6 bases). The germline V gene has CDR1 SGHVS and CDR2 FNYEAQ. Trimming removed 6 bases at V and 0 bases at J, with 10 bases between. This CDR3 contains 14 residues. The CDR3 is CASSIQGSTDTQYF. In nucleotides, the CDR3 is TGTGCCAGCAGTATACAGGGTAGCACAGATACGCAGTATTTT.

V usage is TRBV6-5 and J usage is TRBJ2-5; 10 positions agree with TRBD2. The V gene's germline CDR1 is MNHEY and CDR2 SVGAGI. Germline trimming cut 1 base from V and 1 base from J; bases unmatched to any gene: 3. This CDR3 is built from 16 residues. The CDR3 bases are TGTGCCAGCAGTTACTTTGGGACTAGCGCCCAAGAGACCCAGTACTTC. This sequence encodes CASSYFGTSAQETQYF.

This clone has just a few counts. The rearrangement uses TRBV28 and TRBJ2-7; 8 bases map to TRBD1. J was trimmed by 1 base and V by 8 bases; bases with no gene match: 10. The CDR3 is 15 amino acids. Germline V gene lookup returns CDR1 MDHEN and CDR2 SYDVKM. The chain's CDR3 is CASGPPRDRSYEQYF. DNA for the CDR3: TGTGCCAGCGGGCCTCCCAGGGACAGGTCCTACGAGCAGTACTTC.

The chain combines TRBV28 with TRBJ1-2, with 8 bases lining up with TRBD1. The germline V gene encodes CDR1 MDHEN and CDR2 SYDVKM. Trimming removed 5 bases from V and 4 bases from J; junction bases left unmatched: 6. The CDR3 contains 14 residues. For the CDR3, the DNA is TGTGCCAGCAGTCCTCGGGACAGGACCTATGGCTACACCTTC. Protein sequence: CASSPRDRTYGYTF.

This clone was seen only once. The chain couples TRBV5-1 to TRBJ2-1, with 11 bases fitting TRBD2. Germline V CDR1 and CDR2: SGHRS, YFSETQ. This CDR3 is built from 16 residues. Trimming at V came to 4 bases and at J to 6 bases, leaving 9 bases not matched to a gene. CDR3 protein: CASSGSLAGVPNEQFF. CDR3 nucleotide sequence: TGCGCCAGCAGCGGATCACTAGCGGGAGTTCCCAATGAGCAGTTCTTC. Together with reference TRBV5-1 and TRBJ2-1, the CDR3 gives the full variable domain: KAGVTQTPRYLIKTRGQQVTLSCSPISGHRSVSWYQQTPGQGLQFLFEYFSETQRNKGNFPGRFSGRQFSNSRSEMNVSTLELGDSALYLCASSGSLAGVPNEQFFGPGTRLTVL.

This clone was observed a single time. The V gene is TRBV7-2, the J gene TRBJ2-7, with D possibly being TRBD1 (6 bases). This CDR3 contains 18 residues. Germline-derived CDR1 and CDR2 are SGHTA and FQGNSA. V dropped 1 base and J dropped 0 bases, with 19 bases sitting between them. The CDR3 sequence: CASSLESAGVISSYEQYF. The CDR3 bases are TGTGCCAGCAGCTTAGAGTCGGCAGGGGTGATTAGCTCCTACGAGCAGTACTTC.

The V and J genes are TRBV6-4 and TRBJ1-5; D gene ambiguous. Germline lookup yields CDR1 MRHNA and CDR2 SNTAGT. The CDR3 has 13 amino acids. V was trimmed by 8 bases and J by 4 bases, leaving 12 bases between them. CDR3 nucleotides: TGTGCCAGCCGGGAGTGGGATAATCAGCCCCAGCATTTT. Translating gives CASREWDNQPQHF.

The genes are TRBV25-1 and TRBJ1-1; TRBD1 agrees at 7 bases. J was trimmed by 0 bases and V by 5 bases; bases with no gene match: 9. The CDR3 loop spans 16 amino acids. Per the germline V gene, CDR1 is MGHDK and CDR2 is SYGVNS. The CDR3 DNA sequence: TGTGCCAGCAGTCCAAAGGGGGCTTATATGAACACTGAAGCTTTCTTT. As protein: CASSPKGAYMNTEAFF.

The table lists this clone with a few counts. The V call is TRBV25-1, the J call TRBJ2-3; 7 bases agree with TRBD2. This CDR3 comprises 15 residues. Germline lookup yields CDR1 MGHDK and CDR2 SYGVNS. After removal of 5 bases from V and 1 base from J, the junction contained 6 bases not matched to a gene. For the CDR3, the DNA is TGTGCCAGCAGTCGCGGGAGCGGGGGCACAGATACGCAGTATTTT. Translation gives CASSRGSGGTDTQYF.

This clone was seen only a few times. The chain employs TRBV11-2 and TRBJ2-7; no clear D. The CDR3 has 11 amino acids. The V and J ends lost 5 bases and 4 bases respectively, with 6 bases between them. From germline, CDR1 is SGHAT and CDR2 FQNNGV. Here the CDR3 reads CASSQIYEQYF. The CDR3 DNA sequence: TGTGCCAGCAGCCAGATATACGAGCAGTACTTC.

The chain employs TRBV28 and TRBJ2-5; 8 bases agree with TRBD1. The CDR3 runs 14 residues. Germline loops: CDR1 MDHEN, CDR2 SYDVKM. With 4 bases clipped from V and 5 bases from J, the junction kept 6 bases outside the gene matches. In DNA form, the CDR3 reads TGTGCCAGCAGTTCGAGCAGGGGGCGGGAGACCCAGTACTTC. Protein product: CASSSSRGRETQYF.

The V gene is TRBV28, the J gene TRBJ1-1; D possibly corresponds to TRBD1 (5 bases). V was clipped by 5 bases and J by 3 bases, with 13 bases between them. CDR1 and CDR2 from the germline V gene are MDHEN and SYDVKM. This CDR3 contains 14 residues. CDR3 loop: CASSRRAGHTEAFF. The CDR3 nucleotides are TGTGCCAGCAGTCGCAGGGCAGGGCACACTGAAGCTTTCTTT.

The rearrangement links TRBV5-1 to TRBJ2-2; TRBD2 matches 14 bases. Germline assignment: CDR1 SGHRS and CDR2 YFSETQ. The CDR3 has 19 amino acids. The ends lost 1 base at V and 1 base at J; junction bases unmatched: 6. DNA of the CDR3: TGCGCCAGCAGCTTGTCGGGACTAGCGGGAGTAGGGAACACCGGGGAGCTGTTTTTT. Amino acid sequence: CASSLSGLAGVGNTGELFF.

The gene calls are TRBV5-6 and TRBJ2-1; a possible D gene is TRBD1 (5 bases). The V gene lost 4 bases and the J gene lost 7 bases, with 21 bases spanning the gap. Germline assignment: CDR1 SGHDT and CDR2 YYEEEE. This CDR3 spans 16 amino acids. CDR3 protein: CASSPAGSARGNEQFF. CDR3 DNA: TGTGCCAGCAGCCCAGCAGGTTCAGCTAGGGGTAATGAGCAGTTCTTC. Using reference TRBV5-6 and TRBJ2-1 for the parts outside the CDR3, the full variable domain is DAGVTQSPTHLIKTRGQQVTLRCSPKSGHDTVSWYQQALGQGPQFIFQYYEEEERQRGNFPDRFSGHQFPNYSSELNVNALLLGDSALYLCASSPAGSARGNEQFFGPGTRLTVL.

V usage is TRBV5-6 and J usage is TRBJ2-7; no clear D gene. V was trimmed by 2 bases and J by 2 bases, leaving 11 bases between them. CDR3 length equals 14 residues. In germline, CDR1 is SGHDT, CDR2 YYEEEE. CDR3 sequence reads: CASSFAVGAYEQYF. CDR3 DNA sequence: TGTGCCAGCAGCTTTGCGGTAGGAGCCTACGAGCAGTACTTC. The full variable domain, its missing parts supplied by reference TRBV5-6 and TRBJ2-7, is DAGVTQSPTHLIKTRGQQVTLRCSPKSGHDTVSWYQQALGQGPQFIFQYYEEEERQRGNFPDRFSGHQFPNYSSELNVNALLLGDSALYLCASSFAVGAYEQYFGPGTRLTVT.

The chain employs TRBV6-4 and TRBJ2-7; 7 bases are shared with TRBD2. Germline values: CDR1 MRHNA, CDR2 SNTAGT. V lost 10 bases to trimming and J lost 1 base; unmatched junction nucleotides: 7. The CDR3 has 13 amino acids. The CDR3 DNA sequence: TGTGCCACTCGGCGGGAGAGGTCCTACGAGCAGTACTTC. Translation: CATRRERSYEQYF.

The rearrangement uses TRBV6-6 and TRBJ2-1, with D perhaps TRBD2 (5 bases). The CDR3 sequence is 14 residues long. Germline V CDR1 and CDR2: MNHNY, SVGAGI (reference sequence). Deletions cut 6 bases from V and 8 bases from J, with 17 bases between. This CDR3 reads CASRPLGLEDEQFF. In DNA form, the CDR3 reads TGTGCCAGCAGACCACTAGGGCTCGAGGATGAGCAGTTCTTC.

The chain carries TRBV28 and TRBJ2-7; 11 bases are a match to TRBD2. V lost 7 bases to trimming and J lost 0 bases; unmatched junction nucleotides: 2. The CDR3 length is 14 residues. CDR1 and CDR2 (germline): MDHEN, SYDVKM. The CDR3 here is CASITSGGSYEQYF. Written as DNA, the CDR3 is TGTGCCAGCATTACTAGCGGGGGCTCCTACGAGCAGTACTTC. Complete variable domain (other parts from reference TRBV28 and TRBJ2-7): DVKVTQSSRYLVKRTGEKVFLECVQDMDHENMFWYRQDPGLGLRLIYFSYDVKMKEKGDIPEGYSVSREKKERFSLILESASTNQTSMYLCASITSGGSYEQYFGPGTRLTVT.

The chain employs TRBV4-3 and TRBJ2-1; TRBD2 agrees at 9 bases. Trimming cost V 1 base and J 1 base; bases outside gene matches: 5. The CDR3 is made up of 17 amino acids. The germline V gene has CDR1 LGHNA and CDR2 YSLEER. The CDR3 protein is CASSQVAGVSSYNEQFF. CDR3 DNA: TGCGCCAGCAGCCAAGTAGCGGGAGTATCTTCCTACAATGAGCAGTTCTTC.

The CDR3 region is CASSPQQGVYNEQFF. CDR3 DNA sequence: TGTGCCAGCTCACCTCAACAGGGAGTATACAATGAGCAGTTCTTC. This chain uses TRBV18 with TRBJ2-1; D is possibly TRBD1 (6 bases). The ends were cut back, 3 bases at V and 4 bases at J, with 13 bases in the middle. The germline V gene has CDR1 KGHSH and CDR2 LQKENI. The CDR3 contains 15 residues.

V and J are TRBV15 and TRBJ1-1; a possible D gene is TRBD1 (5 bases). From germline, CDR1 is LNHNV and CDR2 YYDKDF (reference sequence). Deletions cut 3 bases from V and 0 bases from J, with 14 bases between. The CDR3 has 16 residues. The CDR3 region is CATSSQPGVVNTEAFF. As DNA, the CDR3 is TGTGCCACCAGCAGCCAGCCGGGGGTGGTGAACACTGAAGCTTTCTTT.

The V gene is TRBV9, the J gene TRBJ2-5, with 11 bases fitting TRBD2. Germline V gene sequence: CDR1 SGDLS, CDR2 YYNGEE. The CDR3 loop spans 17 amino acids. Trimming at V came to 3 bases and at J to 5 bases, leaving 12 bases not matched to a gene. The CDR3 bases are TGTGCCAGCAGCGAGGAGACTAGCGGGACCCCAGGGGAGACCCAGTACTTC. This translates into CASSEETSGTPGETQYF.

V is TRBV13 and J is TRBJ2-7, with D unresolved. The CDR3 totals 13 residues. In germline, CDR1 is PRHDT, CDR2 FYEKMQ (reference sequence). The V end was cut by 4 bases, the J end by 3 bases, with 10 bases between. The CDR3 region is CASSSRFNYEQYF. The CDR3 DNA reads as TGTGCCAGCAGCTCGAGATTTAACTACGAGCAGTACTTC.

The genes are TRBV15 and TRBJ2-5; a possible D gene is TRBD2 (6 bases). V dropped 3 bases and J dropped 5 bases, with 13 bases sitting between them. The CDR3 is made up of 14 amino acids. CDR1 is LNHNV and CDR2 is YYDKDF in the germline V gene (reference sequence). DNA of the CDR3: TGTGCCACCAGCAGTGGCGGGGCCCAGGAGACCCAGTACTTC. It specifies CATSSGGAQETQYF.

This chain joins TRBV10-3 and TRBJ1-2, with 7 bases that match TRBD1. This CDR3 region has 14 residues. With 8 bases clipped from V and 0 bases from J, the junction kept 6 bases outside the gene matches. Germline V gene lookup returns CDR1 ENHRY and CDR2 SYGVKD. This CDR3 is CAIGGQDSNYGYTF. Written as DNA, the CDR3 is TGTGCCATCGGAGGACAGGACTCTAACTATGGCTACACCTTC.

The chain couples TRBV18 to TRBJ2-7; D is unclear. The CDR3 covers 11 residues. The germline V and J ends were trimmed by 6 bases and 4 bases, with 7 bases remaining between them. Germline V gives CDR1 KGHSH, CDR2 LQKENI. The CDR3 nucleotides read TGTGCCAGCTCGCCTGAGTACGAGCAGTACTTC. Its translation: CASSPEYEQYF.